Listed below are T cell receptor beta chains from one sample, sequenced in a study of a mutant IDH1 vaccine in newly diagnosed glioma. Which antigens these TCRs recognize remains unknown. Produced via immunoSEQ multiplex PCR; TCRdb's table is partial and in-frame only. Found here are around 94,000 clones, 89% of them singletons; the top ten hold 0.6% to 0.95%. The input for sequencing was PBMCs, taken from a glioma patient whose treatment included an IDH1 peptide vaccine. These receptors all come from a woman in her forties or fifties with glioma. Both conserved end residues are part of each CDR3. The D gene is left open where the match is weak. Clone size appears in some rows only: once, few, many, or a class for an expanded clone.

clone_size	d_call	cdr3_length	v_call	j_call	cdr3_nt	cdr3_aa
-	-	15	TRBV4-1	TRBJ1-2	TGCGCCAGCAGCCAAGGGGGCCGATCGAACTATGGCTACACCTTC	CASSQGGRSNYGYTF
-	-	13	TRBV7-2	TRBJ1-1	TGTGCCAGCAAAACTAGGGTGAACACTGAAGCTTTCTTT	CASKTRVNTEAFF
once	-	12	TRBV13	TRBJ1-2	TGTGCCAGCAGCCCCCGACAGTATGGCTACACCTTC	CASSPRQYGYTF
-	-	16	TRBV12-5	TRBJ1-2	TGTGCTAGTGCTCTTACCTCGCAAGGGGGAGACTATGGCTACACCTTC	CASALTSQGGDYGYTF
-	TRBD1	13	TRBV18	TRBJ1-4	TGTGCCAGCTCATGGACAGGGGATGAAAAACTGTTTTTT	CASSWTGDEKLFF
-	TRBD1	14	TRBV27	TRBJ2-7	TGTGCCAGCAGTTCAAGGGGGCCCCAAGGAGAGCAGTACTTC	CASSSRGPQGEQYF
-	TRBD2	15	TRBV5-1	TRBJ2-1	TGCGCCAGCAGGCCAGCTAGCGGTCAATACAATGAGCAGTTCTTC	CASRPASGQYNEQFF
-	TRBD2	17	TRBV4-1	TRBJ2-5	TGCGCCAGCAGCCGTTCTAGCGGGAGGGGGATACAAGAGACCCAGTACTTC	CASSRSSGRGIQETQYF
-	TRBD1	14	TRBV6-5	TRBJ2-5	TGTGCCAGCAGGGGACAGGGGCCCGCGGAGACCCAGTACTTC	CASRGQGPAETQYF
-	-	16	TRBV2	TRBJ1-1	TGTGCCAGCAGTGAGAGAGCGCGGAGACTGGACACTGAAGCTTTCTTT	CASSERARRLDTEAFF
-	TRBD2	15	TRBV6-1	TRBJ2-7	TGTGCCAGCAGTGGGGGACTAGCGGGAGCGCCCGAGCAGTACTTC	CASSGGLAGAPEQYF
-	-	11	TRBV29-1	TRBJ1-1	TGCAGCGCGGAAGGGGGGACTGAAGCTTTCTTT	CSAEGGTEAFF
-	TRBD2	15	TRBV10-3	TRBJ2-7	TGTGCCATCACCCCTGGACTAGCGGGAGCTTACGAGCAGTACTTC	CAITPGLAGAYEQYF
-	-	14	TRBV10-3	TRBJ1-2	TGTGCCATCAGTGACGCCGGGAAAAACTATGGCTACACCTTC	CAISDAGKNYGYTF
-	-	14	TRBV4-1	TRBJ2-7	TGCGCCAGCAGCCAAGTTGGTCGGGAGAACGAGCAGTACTTC	CASSQVGRENEQYF
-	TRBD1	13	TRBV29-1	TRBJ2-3	TGCAGCGGCGACAGGGGAGGCACAGATACGCAGTATTTT	CSGDRGGTDTQYF
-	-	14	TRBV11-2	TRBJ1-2	TGTGCCAGCAGCTTAGGGCAGGGGAGCTATGGCTACACCTTC	CASSLGQGSYGYTF
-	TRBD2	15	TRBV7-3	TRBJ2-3	TGTGCCAGCAGCCCGGGGGGGATTAGCACAGATACGCAGTATTTT	CASSPGGISTDTQYF
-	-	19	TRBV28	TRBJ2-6	TGTGCCAGCAGTATCCGACCCGGGACATTATCCTCTGGGGCCAACGTCCTGACTTTC	CASSIRPGTLSSGANVLTF
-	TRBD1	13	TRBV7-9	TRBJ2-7	TGTGCCAGCTCCGGGGACAGTTTCTACGAGCAGTACTTC	CASSGDSFYEQYF
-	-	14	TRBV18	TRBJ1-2	TGTGCCAGCTCACCAGGAAGAGATAACTATGGCTACACCTTC	CASSPGRDNYGYTF
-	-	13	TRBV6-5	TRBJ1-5	TGTGCCAGCAGTCACCAGGGCAATCAGCCCCAGCATTTT	CASSHQGNQPQHF
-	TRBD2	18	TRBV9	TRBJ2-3	TGTGCCAGCAGCGTAGGGTGGGCTAGCGGGAGATCGGGAGATACGCAGTATTTT	CASSVGWASGRSGDTQYF
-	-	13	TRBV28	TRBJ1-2	TGTGCCAGCAGCCCCGTAGGGGTTGGGGGCTACACCTTC	CASSPVGVGGYTF
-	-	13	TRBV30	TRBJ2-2	TGTGCCTGGAACAGAGGGTTCGGCGGGGAGCTGTTTTTT	CAWNRGFGGELFF
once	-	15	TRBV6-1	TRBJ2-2	TGTGCCAGCAGTGTTGGGGGGCCGAACACCGGGGAGCTGTTTTTT	CASSVGGPNTGELFF
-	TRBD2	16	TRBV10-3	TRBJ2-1	TGTGCCATCACCCCCACGGGGGACTACTCCTACAATGAGCAGTTCTTC	CAITPTGDYSYNEQFF
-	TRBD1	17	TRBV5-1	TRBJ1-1	TGCGCCAGCAGCTTGAACCGGGACACAGGGGAAGGAACTGAAGCTTTCTTT	CASSLNRDTGEGTEAFF
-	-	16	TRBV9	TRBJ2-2	TGTGCCAGCAGCGTAGGGGGCCCAGGGGAGACCGGGGAGCTGTTTTTT	CASSVGGPGETGELFF
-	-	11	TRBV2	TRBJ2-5	TGTGCCAGCAGTGGCCAAGAGACCCAGTACTTC	CASSGQETQYF
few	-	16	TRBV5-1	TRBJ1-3	TGCGCCAGCAGCCTGGGGCTGCGAAGCTCTGGAAACACCATATATTTT	CASSLGLRSSGNTIYF
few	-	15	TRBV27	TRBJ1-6	TGTGCCAGCACCGGGCGGGACGGGGCCCGATCACCCCTCCACTTT	CASTGRDGARSPLHF
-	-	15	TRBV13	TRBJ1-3	TGTGCCAGCAGCTTGGACCGGAACTCTGGAAACACCATATATTTT	CASSLDRNSGNTIYF
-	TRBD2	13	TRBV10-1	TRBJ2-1	TGCGCCAGCAGTGAATGGACTAGCGGCGAGCAGTTCTTC	CASSEWTSGEQFF
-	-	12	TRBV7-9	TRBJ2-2	TGTGCCAGCAGCTTATTCCCTCCCGAGCTGTTTTTT	CASSLFPPELFF